A selection of T cell receptor beta chains follows, all from one sample in a study of long-term antiretroviral therapy in people with HIV. The protocol was immunoSEQ multiplex PCR, while the TCRdb copy is restricted to in-frame clones and leaves out a portion. The data contain some 21,000 clones, under 90% of them seen just once; the ten biggest clones take up roughly 7.3%. The source material was unsorted PBMCs, sampled at the start of antiretroviral therapy. The receptor set was obtained from a man between 45 and 60 years old with HIV. CDR3s include the opening cysteine and the closing phenylalanine or tryptophan. A D gene is named only where the DNA matches it firmly. Clone sizes are given selectively: once, few, many, or a class where the clone is expanded.

D	V	J	size	CDR3	DNA
NA	TRBV5-4	TRBJ2-7	NA	CASSLDQVYEQYF	TGTGCCAGCAGCTTGGACCAGGTGTACGAGCAGTACTTC
NA	TRBV4-3	TRBJ2-3	few	CASSQSAGSTDTQYF	TGCGCCAGCAGCCAATCGGCGGGAAGCACAGATACGCAGTATTTT
NA	TRBV20-1	TRBJ2-1	NA	CSASGNDEQFF	TGCAGTGCTAGCGGGAATGATGAGCAGTTCTTC
NA	TRBV7-9	TRBJ1-4	NA	CASSLKGQGREKLFF	TGTGCCAGCAGCTTAAAGGGTCAGGGGAGAGAAAAACTGTTTTTT
NA	TRBV28	TRBJ1-2	NA	CASTQPGGTYYGYTF	TGTGCCAGCACCCAACCCGGAGGGACTTACTATGGCTACACCTTC
NA	TRBV21-1	TRBJ2-7	NA	CASSKGRGRKTSYEQYF	TGTGCCAGCAGCAAAGGTAGGGGCCGCAAAACCTCCTACGAGCAGTACTTC
NA	TRBV5-4	TRBJ1-1	NA	CASSLALQSTEAFF	TGTGCCAGCAGCTTGGCCTTACAGAGCACTGAAGCTTTCTTT
NA	TRBV6-1	TRBJ1-1	NA	CASTPGPENTEAFF	TGTGCCAGCACACCGGGGCCTGAAAACACTGAAGCTTTCTTT
TRBD1	TRBV7-9	TRBJ2-7	once	CASSPGGNEQYF	TGTGCCAGCAGCCCAGGGGGAAACGAGCAGTACTTC
TRBD2	TRBV19	TRBJ2-3	NA	CASSIAPASGETDTQYF	TGTGCCAGTAGTATTGCCCCGGCTAGCGGGGAAACAGATACGCAGTATTTT
NA	TRBV16	TRBJ1-2	NA	CASSQGTGDYGYTF	TGTGCCAGCAGCCAAGGCACAGGTGACTATGGCTACACCTTC
NA	TRBV7-9	TRBJ1-2	NA	CASSLTFYGYTF	TGTGCCAGCAGCTTAACTTTCTATGGCTACACCTTC
NA	TRBV5-1	TRBJ1-1	NA	CASSLAVNTEAFF	TGCGCCAGCAGCTTGGCTGTGAACACTGAAGCTTTCTTT
TRBD2	TRBV19	TRBJ2-1	NA	CASSLTSGGYNEQFF	TGTGCCAGTAGCCTGACTAGCGGTGGATACAATGAGCAGTTCTTC
TRBD1	TRBV10-3	TRBJ2-1	NA	CAASGTGDNEQFF	TGTGCCGCGTCCGGGACAGGGGACAATGAGCAGTTCTTC
NA	TRBV7-3	TRBJ1-1	NA	CASSATRGTEAFF	TGTGCCAGCAGCGCCACAAGGGGGACTGAAGCTTTCTTT
NA	TRBV9	TRBJ1-1	few	CASSVGSLGGTEAFF	TGTGCCAGCAGCGTAGGTAGTCTTGGAGGAACTGAAGCTTTCTTT
NA	TRBV14	TRBJ1-2	few	CASSQGYGYTF	TGTGCCAGCAGCCAAGGGTATGGCTACACCTTC
NA	TRBV18	TRBJ1-2	NA	CASSPGPRRDGYTF	TGTGCCAGCTCGCCGGGCCCGCGGAGGGATGGCTACACCTTC
TRBD2	TRBV6-4	TRBJ2-3	NA	CASSSGATGTDTQYF	TGTGCCAGCAGCAGCGGGGCTACGGGCACAGATACGCAGTATTTT
NA	TRBV27	TRBJ1-1	NA	CASSFRGPNTEAFF	TGTGCCAGCAGTTTCAGGGGCCCGAACACTGAAGCTTTCTTT
NA	TRBV11-3	TRBJ2-2	NA	CASSLVDTGELFF	TGTGCCAGCAGCTTAGTTGACACCGGGGAGCTGTTTTTT
NA	TRBV10-1	TRBJ2-7	NA	CASSETSYEQYF	TGCGCCAGCAGTGAAACCTCCTACGAGCAGTACTTC
NA	TRBV5-1	TRBJ2-3	NA	CASSWPGETSSTDTQYF	TGCGCCAGCAGCTGGCCGGGAGAAACAAGTAGCACAGATACGCAGTATTTT
NA	TRBV10-2	TRBJ2-1	once	CASRGVVPHNEQFF	TGCGCCAGTCGAGGTGTAGTCCCCCACAATGAGCAGTTCTTC
NA	TRBV30	TRBJ2-1	NA	CAWHPREGVVQFF	TGTGCCTGGCACCCGAGGGAAGGGGTTGTGCAGTTCTTC
NA	TRBV6-4	TRBJ1-1	NA	CASSPTKDTEAFF	TGTGCCAGCAGTCCTACTAAGGACACTGAAGCTTTCTTT
NA	TRBV14	TRBJ1-2	NA	CASSLGGYGYTF	TGTGCCAGCAGTCTCGGAGGCTATGGCTACACCTTC
TRBD2	TRBV4-3	TRBJ2-4	once	CASSQGREGGNIQYF	TGCGCCAGCAGCCAAGGAAGGGAGGGTGGGAACATTCAGTACTTC
NA	TRBV6-6	TRBJ1-5	NA	CATLGRYNQPQHF	TGTGCCACCTTGGGCAGGTACAATCAGCCCCAGCATTTT
NA	TRBV27	TRBJ2-4	NA	CASSGGSDIQYF	TGTGCCAGCAGTGGGGGCTCGGACATTCAGTACTTC
TRBD1	TRBV5-8	TRBJ2-1	once	CASERDRGPGEQFF	TGTGCCAGCGAGAGGGACAGGGGGCCCGGGGAGCAGTTCTTC
TRBD2	TRBV11-2	TRBJ2-3	NA	CASSREADTQYF	TGTGCCAGCAGCCGGGAGGCAGATACGCAGTATTTT
TRBD1	TRBV28	TRBJ2-1	NA	CASSSVGDRVNNEQFF	TGTGCCAGCAGTTCGGTAGGGGACAGGGTCAACAATGAGCAGTTCTTC
TRBD2	TRBV7-9	TRBJ2-5	NA	CASSLGTGTRYQETQYF	TGTGCCAGCAGCTTAGGTACAGGGACTAGGTACCAAGAGACCCAGTACTTC
NA	TRBV27	TRBJ2-1	NA	CASSLSANPFSYNEQFF	TGTGCCAGCAGTTTATCGGCCAACCCTTTCTCCTACAATGAGCAGTTCTTC
NA	TRBV5-1	TRBJ2-3	NA	CASSLAGGTDTQYF	TGCGCCAGCAGCTTGGCCGGGGGCACAGATACGCAGTATTTT
NA	TRBV18	TRBJ1-2	few	CASSPTAGRGYGYTF	TGTGCCAGCTCACCAACGGCAGGGCGAGGCTATGGCTACACCTTC
NA	TRBV30	TRBJ1-5	NA	CAQGTGINQPQHF	TGTGCCCAAGGTACAGGCATCAATCAGCCCCAGCATTTT
NA	TRBV11-3	TRBJ2-5	NA	CASSSEWGETQYF	TGTGCCAGCAGCTCCGAGTGGGGGGAGACCCAGTACTTC
NA	TRBV11-2	TRBJ2-6	once	CASSFRGAGANVLTF	TGTGCCAGCAGCTTCAGGGGAGCTGGGGCCAACGTCCTGACTTTC
NA	TRBV30	TRBJ2-1	NA	CAWNSGGVEQFF	TGTGCCTGGAATAGTGGAGGAGTTGAGCAGTTCTTC
NA	TRBV19	TRBJ1-1	NA	CASSDMNTEAFF	TGTGCCAGTAGTGATATGAACACTGAAGCTTTCTTT
NA	TRBV9	TRBJ2-2	NA	CASSGIRGVNTGELFF	TGTGCCAGCAGCGGCATCAGGGGGGTTAACACCGGGGAGCTGTTTTTT
NA	TRBV21-1	TRBJ1-3	NA	CASTSQRGGNTIYF	TGTGCCAGCACATCCCAGCGGGGTGGAAACACCATATATTTT
TRBD1	TRBV2	TRBJ1-1	NA	CASRLTDRGSEAFF	TGTGCCAGCAGGCTTACTGACAGGGGATCTGAAGCTTTCTTT
NA	TRBV7-2	TRBJ2-1	NA	CASSLGPAPVEFF	TGTGCCAGCAGCTTAGGTCCAGCCCCGGTGGAGTTCTTC
NA	TRBV7-9	TRBJ2-4	NA	CASSSKGTYPLENIQYF	TGTGCCAGCAGCTCCAAAGGGACCTACCCCCTAGAAAACATTCAGTACTTC
NA	TRBV4-3	TRBJ1-2	NA	CASSQDLPALNGYTF	TGCGCCAGCAGCCAAGATCTTCCAGCTTTAAATGGCTACACCTTC
TRBD1	TRBV7-9	TRBJ1-1	NA	CASSLAERDRAFF	TGTGCCAGCAGCTTAGCAGAGAGGGACAGAGCTTTCTTT
NA	TRBV6-5	TRBJ2-1	NA	CASSYLQSANYNEQFF	TGTGCCAGCAGTTATTTACAGAGTGCAAATTACAATGAGCAGTTCTTC
NA	TRBV27	TRBJ1-1	NA	CASSSRWYTEAFF	TGTGCCAGCAGTTCCCGGTGGTACACTGAAGCTTTCTTT
NA	TRBV28	TRBJ1-1	large	CASSLVWREAFF	TGTGCCAGCAGTTTAGTTTGGCGTGAAGCTTTCTTT